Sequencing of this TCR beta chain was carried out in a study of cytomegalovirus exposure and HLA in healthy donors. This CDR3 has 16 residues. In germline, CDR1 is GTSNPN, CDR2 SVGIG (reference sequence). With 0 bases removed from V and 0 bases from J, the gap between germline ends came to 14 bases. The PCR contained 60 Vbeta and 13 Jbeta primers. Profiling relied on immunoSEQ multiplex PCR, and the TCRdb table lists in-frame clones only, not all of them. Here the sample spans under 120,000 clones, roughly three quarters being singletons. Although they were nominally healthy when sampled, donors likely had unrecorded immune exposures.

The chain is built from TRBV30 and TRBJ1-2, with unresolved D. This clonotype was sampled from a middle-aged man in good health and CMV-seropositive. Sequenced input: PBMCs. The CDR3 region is CAWSVRTAPANYGYTF. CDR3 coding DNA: TGTGCCTGGAGTGTACGCACAGCCCCCGCTAACTATGGCTACACCTTC.